The 29 T cell receptor beta chains given below trace back to one sample, sequenced in a study of T cell responses to AZD1222 COVID-19 vaccine. Libraries were prepared by immunoSEQ multiplex PCR; TCRdb keeps only in-frame clonotypes and omits some of them. The sample shows just under 75,000 clones, over 70% of them seen only once. The sequencing used peripheral blood, collected 28 days after the second AZD1222 dose. Receptors were obtained from an adult who received the AZD1222 COVID-19 vaccine.

The V call is TRBV24-1, the J call TRBJ2-5, with D perhaps matching TRBD1 (6 bases). Germline CDR1 KGHDR, CDR2 SFDVKD. The CDR3 contains 16 residues. Trimming left V 0 bases short and J 5 bases short, with 15 bases between. As DNA, the CDR3 is TGTGCCACCAGTGATTTGCCTGGGGGCAGGGTTGAGACCCAGTACTTC. Amino acid sequence: CATSDLPGGRVETQYF.

The V call is TRBV29-1, the J call TRBJ2-2; 11 nucleotides agree with TRBD1. Germline V lookup: CDR1 SQVTM, CDR2 ANQGSEA. The CDR3 contains 16 residues. With 3 bases clipped from V and 6 bases from J, the junction kept 9 bases outside the gene matches. CDR3 DNA: TGCAGCGTTGATTGGGGGACAGGGGGTATCTCCGGGGAGCTGTTTTTT. It translates to CSVDWGTGGISGELFF.

The chain employs TRBV9 and TRBJ2-1, with 8 positions matching TRBD2. CDR1 is SGDLS, CDR2 YYNGEE, per germline. The CDR3 sequence is 16 residues long. V lost 4 bases and J lost 9; bases outside the gene matches: 15. CDR3 loop: CASSPFEGRGVAEQFF. The CDR3 nucleotides read TGTGCCAGCAGCCCCTTTGAGGGGCGGGGGGTTGCTGAGCAGTTCTTC.

The chain recombines TRBV19 with TRBJ1-4, with D uncertain. Germline CDR1 reads LNHDA; CDR2 reads SQIVND (reference sequence). The CDR3 length is 13 residues. Trimming pared 2 bases from V and 7 bases from J, leaving 8 bases between. CDR3 coding DNA: TGTGCCAGTAGTATACGGCACAGTGAAAAACTGTTTTTT. Translated, it gives CASSIRHSEKLFF.

This rearrangement joins TRBV11-2 to TRBJ2-6; D remains ambiguous. Per germline, CDR1 SGHAT and CDR2 FQNNGV. The CDR3 runs 18 residues. Deletions cut 7 bases from V and 0 bases from J, with 19 bases between. CDR3 residues: CASTLRVGQSSGANVLTF. The CDR3, as DNA: TGTGCCAGCACCCTAAGGGTTGGGCAATCCTCTGGGGCCAACGTCCTGACTTTC.

This clone turned up a few times. The gene calls are TRBV5-1 and TRBJ2-1; D gene ambiguous. With 3 bases removed from V and 6 bases from J, the gap between germline ends came to 4 bases. Germline CDR1 reads SGHRS; CDR2 reads YFSETQ. There are 11 residues in the CDR3. The CDR3 reads CASSYSNEQFF. DNA for the CDR3: TGCGCCAGCAGCTACAGCAATGAGCAGTTCTTC.

V usage is TRBV28 and J usage is TRBJ2-4, with TRBD2 matching 7 bases. V dropped 5 bases and J dropped 0; count of bases not matched to a gene: 10. Germline CDR1 and CDR2: MDHEN and SYDVKM. This CDR3 is built from 17 residues. CDR3 amino acids: CASSVGGLSGAKNIQYF. The CDR3 region has the DNA TGTGCCAGCAGTGTGGGAGGGCTGAGTGGAGCCAAAAACATTCAGTACTTC.

The chain joins TRBV7-2 to TRBJ1-1, with a tentative D call TRBD1 (5 bases). V lost 2 bases and J 0 bases, leaving 13 bases between the germline ends. The length of the CDR3 is 16 residues. Germline values: CDR1 SGHTA, CDR2 FQGNSA. As DNA, the CDR3 is TGTGCCAGCAGCTTAATACCAGGGTATATGAACACTGAAGCTTTCTTT. Its protein product is CASSLIPGYMNTEAFF.

This sequence joins TRBV28 and TRBJ1-2; 7 bases agree with TRBD1. The V segment lost 3 bases and the J segment 4 bases; nucleotides outside the gene matches: 8. CDR3 size: 15 residues. From germline, CDR1 is MDHEN and CDR2 SYDVKM. Here the CDR3 DNA reads TGTGCCAGCAGTTTGTCGCAGGGGGTAGGCTATGGCTACACCTTC. Amino acid sequence: CASSLSQGVGYGYTF.

This clone was picked up a small number of times. The rearrangement joins TRBV30 to TRBJ1-5, with a tentative D call TRBD1 (5 bases). Germline V gene sequence: CDR1 GTSNPN, CDR2 SVGIG (reference sequence). This CDR3 contains 13 residues. V was clipped by 1 base and J by 6 bases, with 10 bases between them. Here the CDR3 reads CAWSGQILQPQHF. CDR3 DNA: TGTGCCTGGAGTGGACAGATCCTTCAGCCCCAGCATTTT.

This sequence joins TRBV14 and TRBJ1-2; D gene ambiguous. CDR3 length: 13 residues. V was shortened by 2 bases and J by 6 bases, with 10 bases between the two germline ends. The germline CDR1 and CDR2 sequences are SGHDN and FVKESK. As DNA, the CDR3 is TGTGCCAGCAGCCAACACCGCCTTGATGGCTACACCTTC. Protein: CASSQHRLDGYTF.

The V call is TRBV18, the J call TRBJ1-5, with 8 bases lining up with TRBD1. Germline lookup yields CDR1 KGHSH and CDR2 LQKENI. Germline trimming cut 6 bases from V and 3 bases from J; bases unmatched to any gene: 1. CDR3 length: 13 amino acids. This CDR3 is CASSDRANQPQHF. The CDR3 nucleotides are TGTGCCAGCTCGGACAGGGCCAATCAGCCCCAGCATTTT. The full variable domain, completed using reference TRBV18 and TRBJ1-5, is NAGVMQNPRHLVRRRGQEARLRCSPMKGHSHVYWYRQLPEEGLKFMVYLQKENIIDESGMPKERFSAEFPKEGPSILRIQQVVRGDSAAYFCASSDRANQPQHFGDGTRLSIL.

V gene TRBV7-8 combines with J gene TRBJ1-5, with D possibly TRBD1 on 5 matching bases. The V gene lost 5 bases and the J gene lost 2 bases, with 13 bases spanning the gap. CDR1 is SGHVS and CDR2 is FQNEAQ in the germline V gene. The CDR3 loop spans 15 amino acids. CDR3 nucleotides: TGTGCCAGCAGCCGCGACGGGGGTGGCAATCAGCCCCAGCATTTT. It translates to CASSRDGGGNQPQHF.

The J gene is TRBJ2-5, the V gene TRBV27; 7 nucleotides agree with TRBD1. CDR1 MNHEY and CDR2 SMNVEV come from the germline V gene (reference sequence). The trim removed 5 bases at V and 1 base at J, leaving 7 bases unmatched. The CDR3 runs to 15 residues. This chain's CDR3 is CASSRSTGTQETQYF. The CDR3 DNA follows: TGTGCCAGCAGTCGATCGACAGGGACCCAAGAGACCCAGTACTTC.

The chain employs TRBV11-3 and TRBJ2-1; D assignment may be TRBD1 or TRBD2 (6 bases each). The V gene's germline CDR1 is SGHNT and CDR2 YENEEA. The CDR3 has 17 amino acids. The V end was cut by 5 bases, the J end by 8 bases, with 25 bases between. This chain's CDR3 is CASSQGLRSGPSDEQFF. Written as DNA, the CDR3 is TGTGCCAGCAGCCAGGGGCTGCGTAGCGGTCCCTCTGATGAGCAGTTCTTC.

This sequence joins TRBV27 and TRBJ2-3; D is unresolved. Between the trimmed V and J ends, which lost 0 bases and 5 bases, there was a span of 6 bases. The CDR3 length is 13 residues. Germline assignment: CDR1 MNHEY and CDR2 SMNVEV (reference sequence). The DNA for the CDR3 is TGTGCCAGCAGTTTATCCCGCCTAGATACGCAGTATTTT. It specifies CASSLSRLDTQYF.

This clone was counted a single time. The chain has TRBV19 and TRBJ2-5; TRBD1 agrees at 7 bases. Germline assignment: CDR1 LNHDA and CDR2 SQIVND (reference sequence). The CDR3 consists of 14 residues. V was pared by 5 bases and J by 1 base, with 4 bases of the junction left unmatched. CDR3 DNA: TGTGCCAGTAGTGACAGGGCCACCCAAGAGACCCAGTACTTC. Translation gives CASSDRATQETQYF.

Only one count was recorded for this clone. V is TRBV19 and J is TRBJ1-4; D not resolved. The CDR3 contains 15 residues. CDR1 LNHDA and CDR2 SQIVND come from the germline V gene (reference sequence). V was pared by 6 bases and J by 0 bases, with 11 bases between. The CDR3 here is CASSAPYATNEKLFF. The CDR3 DNA follows: TGTGCCAGTAGCGCCCCTTATGCAACTAATGAAAAACTGTTTTTT.

This clone came up once. The chain recombines TRBV7-6 with TRBJ2-7; 7 bases agree with TRBD1. V lost 1 base and J lost 4; bases outside the gene matches: 7. The CDR3 contains 15 residues. Germline loops: CDR1 SGHVS, CDR2 FNYEAQ. This chain's CDR3 is CASSLGDSILYEQYF. DNA of the CDR3: TGTGCCAGCAGCTTAGGGGACAGCATACTGTACGAGCAGTACTTC.

The chain links TRBV28 to TRBJ2-7, with TRBD2 matching 8 bases. CDR3 size: 14 residues. From germline, CDR1 is MDHEN and CDR2 SYDVKM. J was trimmed by 3 bases and V by 7 bases; bases with no gene match: 8. CDR3 sequence: CASKSAGDFYEQYF. CDR3 DNA sequence: TGTGCCAGCAAGTCAGCGGGGGACTTCTACGAGCAGTACTTC.

J is TRBJ2-7 and V is TRBV3-1 (or the pseudogene TRBV3-2); D possibly uses TRBD1 or TRBD2 (6 bases each). Trimming left V 3 bases short and J 6 bases short, with 15 bases between. Per the germline V gene, CDR1 is LGHDT and CDR2 is YNNKEL (reference sequence). The CDR3 spans 14 residues. CDR3 region: CASSHAGHQGEQYF. CDR3 DNA sequence: TGTGCCAGCAGCCATGCGGGACACCAGGGCGAGCAGTACTTC.

This clone was counted between two and nine times. V and J are TRBV15 and TRBJ1-1; D not certain. Germline V lookup: CDR1 LNHNV, CDR2 YYDKDF (reference sequence). The germline V and J ends were trimmed by 0 bases and 11 bases, with 13 bases remaining between them. The CDR3 loop spans 13 amino acids. CDR3 residues: CATSRDPGGGAFF. CDR3 nucleotides: TGTGCCACCAGCAGAGATCCGGGTGGCGGGGCTTTCTTT. The full variable domain, in which reference TRBV15 and TRBJ1-1 provide the parts outside the CDR3, is DAMVIQNPRYQVTQFGKPVTLSCSQTLNHNVMYWYQQKSSQAPKLLFHYYDKDFNNEADTPDNFQSRRPNTSFCFLDIRSPGLGDTAMYLCATSRDPGGGAFFGQGTRLTVV.

The genes are TRBV5-4 and TRBJ2-7, with TRBD2 matching over 10 bases. Germline V CDR1 and CDR2: SGHNT, YYREEE (reference sequence). This CDR3 spans 15 amino acids. Germline trimming cut 3 bases from V and 4 bases from J; bases unmatched to any gene: 7. As DNA, the CDR3 is TGTGCCAGCAGCTACGGACTAGCGGAAAATTACGAGCAGTACTTC. Amino acids: CASSYGLAENYEQYF.

This sequence joins TRBV4-1 and TRBJ1-5, with a weak D call TRBD1 (5 bases). V was pared by 0 bases and J by 6 bases, with 9 bases between. There are 14 residues in the CDR3. Per the germline V gene, CDR1 is MGHRA and CDR2 is YSYEKL. The CDR3 loop reads CASSQDWGLQPQHF. Here the CDR3 DNA reads TGCGCCAGCAGCCAAGATTGGGGACTTCAGCCCCAGCATTTT.

The CDR3 sequence is CASITGGNTGELFF. Written as DNA, the CDR3 is TGTGCCAGCATTACAGGGGGCAACACCGGGGAGCTGTTTTTT. This chain links TRBV28 with TRBJ2-2; TRBD1 aligns across 9 bases. Unmatched junction bases numbered 2, after V lost 7 bases and J lost 2 bases. The germline gives CDR1 MDHEN, CDR2 SYDVKM. This CDR3 is 14 amino acids long.

The rearrangement links TRBV7-2 to TRBJ2-1, with 7 bases matching TRBD2. V was pared by 4 bases and J by 6 bases, with 3 bases of the junction left unmatched. The CDR3 is 13 amino acids. Germline V gene data show CDR1 as SGHTA and CDR2 as FQGNSA. Here the CDR3 reads CASSSGTINEQFF. The CDR3 bases are TGTGCCAGCAGCTCCGGGACTATCAATGAGCAGTTCTTC.

The genes are TRBV12-3 or TRBV12-4 and TRBJ1-5; D not resolved. The length of the CDR3 is 13 residues. V was cut by 5 bases and J by 0 bases, with 5 bases left in between. The DNA of the CDR3 is TGTGCCAGCAGTACTACTAGCAATCAGCCCCAGCATTTT. Translation: CASSTTSNQPQHF.

This chain connects TRBV12-3 or TRBV12-4 to TRBJ2-7; D may be TRBD1 (5 bases). The V and J ends lost 1 base and 3 bases respectively, with 7 bases between them. This CDR3 is built from 13 residues. The CDR3 DNA sequence: TGTGCCAGCAGTTTAGGGCAGGGCTACGAGCAGTACTTC. This sequence encodes CASSLGQGYEQYF.

CDR3 sequence: CASSPLAGVGGANVLTF. The CDR3 DNA follows: TGTGCCAGTAGTCCACTTGCGGGAGTGGGAGGGGCCAACGTCCTGACTTTC. The J gene is TRBJ2-6, the V gene TRBV19; 7 nucleotides align to TRBD2. The junction had 11 bases not matched to a gene; V was cut back by 5 bases and J by 4 bases. The CDR3 is 17 amino acids. Germline values: CDR1 LNHDA, CDR2 SQIVND (reference sequence).